The present T cell receptor beta chain was sequenced within a study of T cell responses to AZD1222 COVID-19 vaccine. Measured with immunoSEQ multiplex PCR; TCRdb has only the in-frame clones, and not every one. The sample records 110,000 to 150,000 clones, approximately 85% being singletons. This CDR3 is built from 15 residues. Germline values: CDR1 KGHSH, CDR2 LQKENI. The junction had 2 bases not matched to a gene; V was cut back by 2 bases and J by 4 bases. This clone was counted a single time. This receptor was obtained from an adult in good health. The chain recombines TRBV18 with TRBJ2-1, with 10 bases fitting TRBD2. The specimen was peripheral blood, collected on day 0 of AZD1222 vaccination. The CDR3 protein is CASSPTSGTYNEQFF. CDR3 sequence (DNA): TGTGCCAGCTCACCAACTAGCGGGACTTACAATGAGCAGTTCTTC.